A selection of T cell receptor beta chains follows, all from one sample in a study of blood T cell repertoires in COVID-19. Method: immunoSEQ multiplex PCR; TCRdb's copy keeps in-frame clones and lacks some. Of more than 300,000 clones listed, about 88% are singletons. The sample consisted of peripheral blood. These receptors came from a woman in her 70s with COVID-19, enrolled during active disease. CDR3s include the opening cysteine and the closing phenylalanine or tryptophan. Fields, in order: V gene, D gene, clone size, CDR3 protein. A D gene is named only where the DNA matches it firmly. Some rows have no size entry. The others give once, few or many, or a class for an expanded clone.

V gene: TRBV2; D gene: NA; clone size: once; CDR3 protein: CASTFLESGELFF
V gene: TRBV5-4; D gene: NA; clone size: NA; CDR3 protein: CASSLVDEQFF
V gene: TRBV2; D gene: NA; clone size: few; CDR3 protein: CASQNPSREQYF
V gene: TRBV9; D gene: NA; clone size: few; CDR3 protein: CASSPGLIHEQFF
V gene: TRBV24-1; D gene: NA; clone size: NA; CDR3 protein: CATSDARGPGTGELFF
V gene: TRBV5-1; D gene: TRBD1; clone size: NA; CDR3 protein: CASSNSWTQGETFF
V gene: TRBV28; D gene: TRBD1; clone size: NA; CDR3 protein: CASSRGTGRAPSNQPQHF
V gene: TRBV2; D gene: NA; clone size: NA; CDR3 protein: CASSDELLYYGYTF
V gene: TRBV5-6; D gene: NA; clone size: NA; CDR3 protein: CASSLPGAHSPLHF
V gene: TRBV28; D gene: TRBD2; clone size: once; CDR3 protein: CASSSPAGGLDTQYF
V gene: TRBV6-5; D gene: NA; clone size: NA; CDR3 protein: CASSYGTISTNEKLFF
V gene: TRBV28; D gene: TRBD1; clone size: NA; CDR3 protein: CASSFWAGGGWGGNTIYF
V gene: TRBV12-5; D gene: NA; clone size: NA; CDR3 protein: CASARLGTFSGNTIYF
V gene: TRBV12-3/TRBV12-4; D gene: NA; clone size: NA; CDR3 protein: CASSPYSNQPQHF
V gene: TRBV11-3; D gene: NA; clone size: NA; CDR3 protein: CASSKGDYLGYNEQFF
V gene: TRBV7-3; D gene: TRBD1; clone size: NA; CDR3 protein: CASSAGTGGLMNTEAFF
V gene: TRBV6-5; D gene: NA; clone size: once; CDR3 protein: CASSYPDGALHF
V gene: TRBV4-1; D gene: NA; clone size: once; CDR3 protein: CASSQPTGTPYGYTF
V gene: TRBV27; D gene: TRBD2; clone size: NA; CDR3 protein: CASHTSGGPNTGELFF
V gene: TRBV19; D gene: NA; clone size: NA; CDR3 protein: CASSIGASGLKDQPQHF
V gene: TRBV24-1; D gene: NA; clone size: NA; CDR3 protein: CATSDSLRGGATTDTQYF
V gene: TRBV19; D gene: NA; clone size: NA; CDR3 protein: CASSIEDTNQPQHF
V gene: TRBV10-3; D gene: TRBD1; clone size: NA; CDR3 protein: CAISADRAGNTIYF
V gene: TRBV30; D gene: NA; clone size: NA; CDR3 protein: CAWCRVATEAFF
V gene: TRBV11-2; D gene: TRBD1; clone size: NA; CDR3 protein: CASTGTERYTGELFF
V gene: TRBV2; D gene: TRBD2; clone size: NA; CDR3 protein: CASSRPGTSGGPPPLTDTQYF
V gene: TRBV7-9; D gene: TRBD2; clone size: NA; CDR3 protein: CASSLSGGQETQYF
V gene: TRBV29-1; D gene: TRBD1; clone size: NA; CDR3 protein: CSAPTGGSNTEAFF
V gene: TRBV12-3/TRBV12-4; D gene: NA; clone size: NA; CDR3 protein: CASSFVRGLSLHF
V gene: TRBV5-1; D gene: NA; clone size: NA; CDR3 protein: CASSLEGRGYGYTF
V gene: TRBV19; D gene: NA; clone size: few; CDR3 protein: CASSPRRGAGELFF
V gene: TRBV2; D gene: TRBD2; clone size: NA; CDR3 protein: CASTLAGAIYNEQFF
V gene: TRBV30; D gene: TRBD1; clone size: NA; CDR3 protein: CAWSVRQGGNQPQHF
V gene: TRBV9; D gene: TRBD1; clone size: NA; CDR3 protein: CASSVGQGFYEQYF
V gene: TRBV10-3; D gene: NA; clone size: NA; CDR3 protein: CAIDKGRGGQETQYF
V gene: TRBV12-5; D gene: NA; clone size: NA; CDR3 protein: CASGVGGETQYF
V gene: TRBV21-1; D gene: NA; clone size: NA; CDR3 protein: CASSTGTGRDIQYF
V gene: TRBV2; D gene: TRBD1; clone size: few; CDR3 protein: CASGDRVSYGYTF
V gene: TRBV19; D gene: TRBD1; clone size: NA; CDR3 protein: CASSLTGQGSYNEQFF
V gene: TRBV13; D gene: TRBD1; clone size: NA; CDR3 protein: CASSPNVGTGYGNTIYF
V gene: TRBV29-1; D gene: NA; clone size: NA; CDR3 protein: CSVGSGGANEKLFF
V gene: TRBV7-3; D gene: NA; clone size: once; CDR3 protein: CASTQPLSDRVNEKLFF
V gene: TRBV28; D gene: NA; clone size: NA; CDR3 protein: CASSYRLINQPQHF
V gene: TRBV29-1; D gene: NA; clone size: NA; CDR3 protein: CSVDLSGAEGGYTF
V gene: TRBV19; D gene: NA; clone size: NA; CDR3 protein: CASTIHVLGGFKFYGYTF
V gene: TRBV12-5; D gene: TRBD2; clone size: NA; CDR3 protein: CASGFGGGQETQYF
V gene: TRBV11-2; D gene: TRBD2; clone size: NA; CDR3 protein: CASSLLAGAGDTQYF
V gene: TRBV28; D gene: TRBD1; clone size: NA; CDR3 protein: CASRSGTVNQPQHF
V gene: TRBV2; D gene: NA; clone size: NA; CDR3 protein: CASSSGSGYTF
V gene: TRBV7-9; D gene: TRBD1; clone size: NA; CDR3 protein: CASSPRQGVGNTIYF
V gene: TRBV4-2; D gene: NA; clone size: NA; CDR3 protein: CASSQDGGAQPQHF
V gene: TRBV5-1; D gene: TRBD1; clone size: NA; CDR3 protein: CASSGQGAGEPQHF
V gene: TRBV28; D gene: NA; clone size: NA; CDR3 protein: CASSLGLGGITEAFF
V gene: TRBV11-2; D gene: TRBD1; clone size: NA; CDR3 protein: CASTGQGANEQYF